These 5 T cell receptor beta chains came from one sample sequenced in a study of T cell responses to AZD1222 COVID-19 vaccine. Sequencing was performed with immunoSEQ multiplex PCR; in TCRdb, only in-frame clones are kept and a portion is missing. The sample consists of tens of thousands of clones, approximately 91% of them appearing once. The sample consisted of peripheral blood, taken on day 0 of AZD1222 vaccination. These receptors all stem from an adult in good health.

The chain employs TRBV7-8 and TRBJ2-5, with 9 bases that match TRBD1. The germline V gene encodes CDR1 SGHVS and CDR2 FQNEAQ. The CDR3 is made up of 18 amino acids. The ends lost 5 bases at V and 4 bases at J; junction bases unmatched: 17. The CDR3 bases are TGTGCCAGCAGCGTCCGGGACAGGGTATTTTCAGCCAGAGAGACCCAGTACTTC. This encodes CASSVRDRVFSARETQYF.

This chain connects TRBV6-5 to TRBJ2-1, with 13 bases identical to TRBD2. Germline V lookup: CDR1 MNHEY, CDR2 SVGAGI. The CDR3 has 14 residues. V gave up 7 bases and J gave up 9 bases; unmatched junction bases: 6. The CDR3 DNA sequence: TGTGCCAGCACCGGACTAGCGGGAGTTGGTGAGCAGTTCTTC. The encoded protein is CASTGLAGVGEQFF.

Only one count was recorded for this clone. CDR3 DNA: TGTGCCAGCAGCACGCGTTCACGGGGGTACGAGCAGTACTTC. Translated: CASSTRSRGYEQYF. V usage is TRBV7-2 and J usage is TRBJ2-7; maybe TRBD2 (6 bases). Germline V gene data show CDR1 as SGHTA and CDR2 as FQGNSA. The CDR3 runs to 14 residues. Trimming left V 5 bases short and J 4 bases short, with 15 bases between.

The chain uses TRBV5-1 and TRBJ1-1; D is perhaps TRBD1 (6 bases). Germline V gene lookup returns CDR1 SGHRS and CDR2 YFSETQ. The ends were cut back, 7 bases at V and 1 base at J, with 17 bases in the middle. The CDR3 spans 15 residues. As DNA, the CDR3 is TGCGCCAGCTCTTCCACCGGGACACGGAACACTGAAGCTTTCTTT. It translates to CASSSTGTRNTEAFF.

This sequence joins TRBV19 and TRBJ2-7, with a tentative D call TRBD2 (5 bases). V lost 7 bases, J lost 3 bases, and 7 bases lay in between. From germline, CDR1 is LNHDA and CDR2 SQIVND (reference sequence). The CDR3 extends over 11 amino acids. In DNA form, the CDR3 reads TGTGCCAGTACGAGCGGCTACGAGCAGTACTTC. Its protein is CASTSGYEQYF.